This TCR beta chain was recorded in a study of T-cell memory formation after mild COVID-19. Using constant-segment primers, 5'RACE produced TCR alpha and TCR beta cDNA libraries carrying sample barcodes and UMIs. TCRdb recomputed calls from the 5' RACE reads with MiXCR, one row per CDR3 protein. The sample shows 350,000 to 500,000 distinct CDR3 sequences, 20% to 30% of them seen only once. Study-wide results and limits: The study detected some responding clones in pre-infection memory, suggesting cross-reactive memory joined. Most CD4+ clones that shrank were in CM and EM, while CD8+ ones turned up in EMRA.

The germline V and J ends were trimmed by 3 bases and 5 bases, with 16 bases remaining between them. This CDR3 spans 15 amino acids. Germline V gene data show CDR1 as KGHSH and CDR2 as LQKENI. Remarks on this clonotype: The antigen is not known.

J is TRBJ1-1 and V is TRBV18; D possibly corresponds to TRBD1 (6 bases). This TCR came from an adult woman who had mild COVID-19 (a few samples of this study predate the infection). Cell type and time point are not known. The sample taken for sequencing was PBMCs or a T cell subset sorted from them (not recorded which). The CDR3 DNA reads TGTGCCAGCTCACCTGGATCAGGGGTATGGACTGAAGCTTTCTTT. Protein: CASSPGSGVWTEAFF.